Shown below are 10 T cell receptor beta chains from a single sample sequenced in a study of CD4 T cells in relation to SARS-CoV-2 and coronaviruses. No cognate antigen is known for these TCRs. Profiling relied on immunoSEQ multiplex PCR, and the TCRdb table lists in-frame clones only, not all of them. The data contain about 39,000 clones, roughly 80% of them singletons. The sample taken for sequencing was naive CD4+ T cells from PBMCs, cultured in vitro. Subset given: naive CD4+ T cells isolated by negative enrichment. The receptors shown here come from an adult with COVID-19.

This clone was seen just once. The chain links TRBV19 to TRBJ1-4, with D possibly matching TRBD1 (5 bases). The CDR3 length is 18 residues. Germline lookup yields CDR1 LNHDA and CDR2 SQIVND (reference sequence). The V end was cut by 3 bases, the J end by 0 bases, with 17 bases between. In nucleotides, the CDR3 is TGTGCCAGTAGTATCCGAGGGGCATCCTCCGCAACTAATGAAAAACTGTTTTTT. It specifies CASSIRGASSATNEKLFF.

The chain joins TRBV28 to TRBJ2-5; D perhaps matches TRBD2 (6 bases). The germline CDR1 and CDR2 sequences are MDHEN and SYDVKM. V was shortened by 4 bases and J by 3 bases, with 12 bases between the two germline ends. CDR3 size: 14 residues. The CDR3 sequence is CASSSRGGKETQYF. Here the CDR3 DNA reads TGTGCCAGCAGTTCAAGGGGCGGGAAAGAGACCCAGTACTTC.

This sequence joins TRBV25-1 and TRBJ2-2; 9 nucleotides match TRBD2. The junction had 8 bases not matched to a gene; V was cut back by 1 base and J by 8 bases. The length of the CDR3 is 16 residues. Germline CDR1 is MGHDK and CDR2 is SYGVNS. CDR3 in DNA: TGTGCCAGCAGTGAATTCGGCGGGAGGGCTTCTGGGGAGCTGTTTTTT. It is translated as CASSEFGGRASGELFF.

This clone has a handful of counts. The J gene is TRBJ2-1, the V gene TRBV2; 10 bases map to TRBD2. J was trimmed by 2 bases and V by 5 bases; bases with no gene match: 6. Germline V gives CDR1 SNHLY, CDR2 FYNNEI. The CDR3 consists of 16 residues. The CDR3 spells CASSRGLAITYNEQFF. The CDR3 coding sequence is TGTGCCAGCAGTCGGGGACTAGCGATAACCTACAATGAGCAGTTCTTC. The variable domain in full, completed from reference TRBV2 and TRBJ2-1, reads EPEVTQTPSHQVTQMGQEVILRCVPISNHLYFYWYRQILGQKVEFLVSFYNNEISEKSEIFDDQFSVERPDGSNFTLKIRSTKLEDSAMYFCASSRGLAITYNEQFFGPGTRLTVL.

The rearrangement links TRBV6-2 or TRBV6-3 to TRBJ2-7; D call uncertain. Germline lookup yields CDR1 MNHEY and CDR2 SVGEGT. The V gene lost 5 bases and the J gene lost 4 bases, with 30 bases spanning the gap. This CDR3 is 19 amino acids long. CDR3 coding DNA: TGTGCCAGCAGTCCCGGACCTTACGCCGCTTTGAACATACCGTACGAGCAGTACTTC. Translated, it gives CASSPGPYAALNIPYEQYF.

V usage is TRBV10-2 and J usage is TRBJ2-1; TRBD2 matches at 7 bases. CDR3 length: 16 amino acids. V dropped 7 bases and J dropped 3; count of bases not matched to a gene: 12. Germline CDR1 and CDR2: WSHSY and SAAADI. The CDR3 DNA is TGCGCCAGCAACGCCGGGACTAACTCACTCTACAATGAGCAGTTCTTC. Its translation is CASNAGTNSLYNEQFF.

This chain links TRBV4-3 with TRBJ2-3; no reliable D call. CDR3 length: 13 residues. Deletions cut 2 bases from V and 8 bases from J, with 11 bases between. Germline CDR1 is LGHNA and CDR2 is YSLEER. The CDR3 DNA reads as TGCGCCAGCAGCCAATCTTTCCCTGGTACGCAGTATTTT. As protein: CASSQSFPGTQYF.

The chain carries TRBV7-2 and TRBJ2-7; a weak D match, TRBD2 (6 bases). The CDR3 consists of 16 residues. The germline CDR1 and CDR2 sequences are SGHTA and FQGNSA. V was pared by 0 bases and J by 3 bases, with 15 bases between. The CDR3 loop reads CASSLAAMTRSYEQYF. Written as DNA, the CDR3 is TGTGCCAGCAGCTTAGCCGCTATGACTAGAAGCTACGAGCAGTACTTC.

The gene calls are TRBV24-1 and TRBJ2-1; D remains unclear. CDR3 length: 12 residues. Germline V CDR1 and CDR2: KGHDR, SFDVKD. The V end lost 1 base, the J end lost 13 bases, and 10 bases lay between the germline ends. The CDR3 loop reads CATSDFSAFQFF. CDR3 DNA sequence: TGTGCCACCAGTGATTTCTCAGCTTTTCAGTTCTTC.

The chain recombines TRBV29-1 with TRBJ2-3; perhaps TRBD1 as D (5 bases). The germline V and J ends were trimmed by 8 bases and 0 bases, with 15 bases remaining between them. The CDR3 contains 14 residues. From germline, CDR1 is SQVTM and CDR2 ANQGSEA. The chain's CDR3 is CSHTHRGSTDTQYF. Here the CDR3 DNA reads TGCAGCCATACCCATAGGGGAAGCACAGATACGCAGTATTTT.